The sequence of this T cell receptor (beta chain) was determined in a study of CD8+CD57+ T cells in acquired aplastic anemia. Study-level information: The mean DNA yield obtained from sorted CD4+ and CD8+ cells came to approximately 3.2 ug.

The study profiled TCR beta VDJ and CDR3 using genomic DNA as template. Via MiXCR, TCRdb re-called the reads, giving one row per CDR3 protein. The data show over 150,000 distinct CDR3 sequences, with over 50% seen just once and over 9.5% held by the top ten. The authors sequenced patients whose flow cytometry had shown CD8+CD57+ cell expansion. Every patient presented with severe acquired aplastic anemia. This CDR3 has 18 amino acids. Trimming took 1 base from V and 6 from J, leaving 22 bases between them. In germline, CDR1 is SGHVS, CDR2 FQNEAQ. Study-level findings and limits: Patients did not significantly differ from controls in CD8+ Simpson's diversity.

On this clonotype: Its antigen is unidentified.

This sequence originates from a human donor with aplastic anemia. The V call is TRBV7-8, the J call TRBJ1-5; tentative D call: TRBD1 (5 bases). Sequenced: sorted CD4+, CD8+, or CD8+CD57+ T cells (not recorded which) from PBMCs. Written as DNA, the CDR3 is TGTGCCAGCAGCTTAGTCGGAACAGGAGACGTACGTTCTCAGCCCCAGCATTTT. Protein sequence: CASSLVGTGDVRSQPQHF.